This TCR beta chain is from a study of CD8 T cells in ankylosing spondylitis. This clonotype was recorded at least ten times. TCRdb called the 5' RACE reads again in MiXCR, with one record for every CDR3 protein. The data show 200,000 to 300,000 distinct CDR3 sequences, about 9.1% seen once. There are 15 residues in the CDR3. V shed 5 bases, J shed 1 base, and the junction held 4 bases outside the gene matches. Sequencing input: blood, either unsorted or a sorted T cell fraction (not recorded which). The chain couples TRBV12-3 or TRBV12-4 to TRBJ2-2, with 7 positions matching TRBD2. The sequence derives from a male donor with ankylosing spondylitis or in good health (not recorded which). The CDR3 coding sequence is TGTGCCAGCAGTCCGAGCGGGATGAACACCGGGGAGCTGTTTTTT. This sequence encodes CASSPSGMNTGELFF.